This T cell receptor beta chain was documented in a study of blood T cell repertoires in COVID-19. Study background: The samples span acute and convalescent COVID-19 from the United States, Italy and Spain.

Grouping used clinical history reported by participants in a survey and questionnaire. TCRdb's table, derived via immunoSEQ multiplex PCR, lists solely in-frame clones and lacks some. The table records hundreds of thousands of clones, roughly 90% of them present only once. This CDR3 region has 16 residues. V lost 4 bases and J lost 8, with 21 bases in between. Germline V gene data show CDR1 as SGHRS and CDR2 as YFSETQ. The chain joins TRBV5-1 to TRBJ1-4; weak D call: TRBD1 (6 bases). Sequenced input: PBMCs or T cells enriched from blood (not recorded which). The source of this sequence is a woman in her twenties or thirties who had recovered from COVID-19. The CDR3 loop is CASSPDLDRSPEKLFF. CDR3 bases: TGCGCCAGCAGCCCGGACCTTGACAGGAGTCCCGAAAAACTGTTTTTT. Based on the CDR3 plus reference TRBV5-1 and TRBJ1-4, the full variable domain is KAGVTQTPRYLIKTRGQQVTLSCSPISGHRSVSWYQQTPGQGLQFLFEYFSETQRNKGNFPGRFSGRQFSNSRSEMNVSTLELGDSALYLCASSPDLDRSPEKLFFGSGTQLSVL.